This T cell receptor beta chain was captured by sequencing in a study of cytomegalovirus exposure and HLA in healthy donors. Findings and caveats of the study: Some V segments could not be told apart, so they were left out, TRBV6-2 and TRBV6-3 among them. DRB1 had the most TCR associations and HLA-C the fewest, a later analysis found, with rates varying by HLA locus.

This clone was detected a few times. What it binds is unknown. The germline V gene encodes CDR1 SGHRS and CDR2 YFSETQ. V dropped 3 bases and J dropped 4 bases, with 24 bases sitting between them. The CDR3 runs 18 residues. Both 60 Vbeta primers and 13 Jbeta primers went into the PCR. The table came from immunoSEQ multiplex PCR; TCRdb's copy has only in-frame clones and leaves some out. The sample shows more than 90,000 clones, roughly 70% of them seen only once. Sequencing used PBMCs. V and J are TRBV5-1 and TRBJ2-3, with D possibly matching TRBD2 (5 bases). The clonotype comes from a man in his fifties or sixties in good health and CMV-seronegative. The CDR3 nucleotides are TGCGCCAGCAGCTCGGGAAGTGGACTGAGGAGTTATGCAGATACGCAGTATTTT. It translates to CASSSGSGLRSYADTQYF.